This entry is about one TCR delta chain. V lost 3 bases, J lost 0 bases, and 5 bases stayed unmatched. CDR1 and CDR2 (germline): GEAIGNYY, EKD. This CDR3 has 16 amino acids. This sample is part of a study of gamma-delta chains in newborns, infants, children. Across the whole study: Microbial exposure reportedly drives polyclonal innate γδ T cell expansion after birth.

TCRdb re-called clones from the reads using CATT. The sample has more than 3,500 delta-chain clones; 1.9% are singletons. The source material was blood. The chain joins TRDV2 to TRDJ1; TRDD3 matches at 11 bases. This receptor was obtained from a child who was a newborn, infant or young child, either healthy, febrile or measles-vaccinated (not recorded which). The CDR3 bases are TGTGCCTGTGACGTACTGGGGGATAAGTACACCGATAAACTCATCTTT. Translated: CACDVLGDKYTDKLIF.